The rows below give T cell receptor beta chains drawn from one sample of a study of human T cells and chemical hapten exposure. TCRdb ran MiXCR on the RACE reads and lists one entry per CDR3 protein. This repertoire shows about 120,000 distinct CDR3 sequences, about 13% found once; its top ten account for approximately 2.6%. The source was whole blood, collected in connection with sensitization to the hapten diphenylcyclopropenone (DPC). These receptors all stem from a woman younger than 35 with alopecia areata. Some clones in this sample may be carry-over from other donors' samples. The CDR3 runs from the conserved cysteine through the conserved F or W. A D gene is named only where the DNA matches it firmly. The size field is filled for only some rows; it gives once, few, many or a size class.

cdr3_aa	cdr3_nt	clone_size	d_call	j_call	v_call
CASSFVAQRAGELFF	TGTGCCAGCAGCTTTGTTGCCCAGAGGGCCGGGGAGCTGTTTTTT	many	-	TRBJ2-2	TRBV7-6
CASSSLSGGAYEQYF	TGTGCCAGCAGCTCTCTTAGCGGGGGGGCTTACGAGCAGTACTTC	-	TRBD2	TRBJ2-7	TRBV7-8
CASSRDLGETQYF	TGTGCCAGCAGCCGTGACCTGGGGGAGACCCAGTACTTC	-	-	TRBJ2-5	TRBV11-2
CAISESQGLGTEAFF	TGTGCCATCAGTGAGTCGCAGGGATTGGGCACTGAAGCTTTCTTT	-	-	TRBJ1-1	TRBV10-3
CASSFGPPLGRLTYEQYF	TGTGCCAGCAGTTTTGGCCCCCCTCTGGGACGCCTCACCTACGAGCAGTACTTC	-	-	TRBJ2-7	TRBV12-3/TRBV12-4
CASSSRTGLHQPQHF	TGTGCCAGCAGCTCTCGGACAGGGCTTCATCAGCCCCAGCATTTT	many	TRBD1	TRBJ1-5	TRBV7-2
CASSFSGRLQETQYF	TGTGCCAGCAGCTTTTCAGGACGACTCCAAGAGACCCAGTACTTC	-	-	TRBJ2-5	TRBV7-2
CASSPLRGCNEQFF	TGTGCCAGCAGCCCCCTGAGGGGTTGCAATGAGCAGTTCTTC	-	-	TRBJ2-1	TRBV3-1
CASSQDYANTGELFF	TGTGCCAGCTCACAGGACTACGCGAACACCGGGGAGCTGTTTTTT	few	-	TRBJ2-2	TRBV18
CASSGLILTQYF	TGTGCCAGCAGCGGCCTGATCCTAACGCAGTATTTT	many	-	TRBJ2-3	TRBV5-6
CASSPFGTQNTEAFF	TGTGCCAGCTCACCTTTTGGGACACAGAACACTGAAGCTTTCTTT	-	-	TRBJ1-1	TRBV18
CASSQETSTGETQYF	TGTGCCAGCAGCCAAGAGACCAGCACGGGAGAGACCCAGTACTTC	many	-	TRBJ2-5	TRBV4-2
CASSLQQGPLNTEAFF	TGTGCCAGCAGTTTACAACAGGGGCCGCTGAACACTGAAGCTTTCTTT	-	TRBD1	TRBJ1-1	TRBV27
CASSFHRVAIQPQHF	TGTGCCAGCAGTTTTCACCGTGTGGCAATTCAGCCCCAGCATTTT	-	-	TRBJ1-5	TRBV28
CASSYVDGNTGELFF	TGTGCCAGCAGTTACGTGGACGGGAACACCGGGGAGCTGTTTTTT	-	-	TRBJ2-2	TRBV6-2/TRBV6-3
CASSFSLQRGLNTGELFF	TGTGCCAGCAGTTTCAGCCTCCAGCGGGGGCTGAACACCGGGGAGCTGTTTTTT	few	TRBD2	TRBJ2-2	TRBV12-3/TRBV12-4
CASSLGYGANEKLFF	TGCGCCAGCAGCTTGGGCTATGGGGCTAATGAAAAACTGTTTTTT	many	-	TRBJ1-4	TRBV5-1
CASSSPVEQFF	TGTGCCAGCTCCTCTCCGGTTGAGCAGTTCTTC	-	-	TRBJ2-1	TRBV27
CASSYRGQGVEKLFF	TGTGCCAGCAGTTACCGAGGACAGGGCGTGGAAAAACTGTTTTTT	-	TRBD1	TRBJ1-4	TRBV6-6
CASSLHAGTGELFF	TGTGCCAGCTCCCTACACGCGGGGACCGGGGAGCTGTTTTTT	once	-	TRBJ2-2	TRBV2
CASSFELAGPQHF	TGTGCCAGCAGCTTTGAGCTTGCGGGGCCCCAGCATTTT	-	-	TRBJ1-5	TRBV5-5
CSVEDPANTEAFF	TGCAGCGTTGAAGACCCGGCGAACACTGAAGCTTTCTTT	-	-	TRBJ1-1	TRBV29-1
CASSGPTGELFF	TGTGCCAGCAGTGGTCCCACCGGGGAGCTGTTTTTT	-	-	TRBJ2-2	TRBV2
CASSYGASTYEQYF	TGTGCCAGCAGTTACGGGGCTTCCACCTACGAGCAGTACTTC	-	-	TRBJ2-7	TRBV6-5
CASSQVNIGTGELFF	TGCGCCAGCAGCCAAGTCAATATAGGTACCGGGGAGCTGTTTTTT	few	-	TRBJ2-2	TRBV4-1
CSAPPAGRQGNWQFF	TGCAGTGCTCCTCCTGCTGGGCGACAGGGAAATTGGCAGTTCTTC	-	TRBD1	TRBJ2-1	TRBV20-1
CSAKREGFTGNTIYF	TGCAGTGCTAAAAGGGAGGGATTCACCGGAAACACCATATATTTT	-	-	TRBJ1-3	TRBV20-1
CASSPRDQPQHF	TGTGCCAGCAGCCCCCGGGATCAGCCCCAGCATTTT	many	-	TRBJ1-5	TRBV5-5
CSASSGGFYSNQPQHF	TGCAGTGCTAGTTCGGGGGGGTTTTATAGCAATCAGCCCCAGCATTTT	-	-	TRBJ1-5	TRBV20-1